This TCR beta chain was sequenced during a study of regulatory T cells in long-lasting Graves disease. CDR1 is SGDLS, CDR2 YYNGEE, per germline. CDR3 size: 20 residues. J lost 6 bases, V lost 3 bases, and 17 bases had no gene match. Time point specified: newly diagnosed GD, antithyroid drugs for less than 3 months. Making the TCR library involved RNA that had been extracted from PBMCs. Assembly of TCR beta libraries relied on iRepertoire HTBI primers together with Arm-PCR of CDR3 regions. TCRdb reprocessed the multiplex PCR reads via MiXCR and lists one record per CDR3 protein. Among around 460,000 distinct CDR3 sequences, approximately 15% were seen once, and the ten largest hold roughly a sixth. The same sample was also studied in work on T cells in Graves' hyperthyroidism and ophthalmopathy.

Sample: peripheral blood mononuclear cells (PBMCs), taken at new diagnosis, from a patient treated with antithyroid drugs. This receptor was obtained from a woman aged 45 to 65 with Graves disease. The rearrangement links TRBV9 to TRBJ2-2; 13 bases align to TRBD2. The CDR3: CASSAPAHWTSGSGAGELFF. The CDR3 bases are TGTGCCAGCAGCGCCCCTGCTCACTGGACTAGCGGGAGTGGTGCCGGGGAGCTGTTTTTT.